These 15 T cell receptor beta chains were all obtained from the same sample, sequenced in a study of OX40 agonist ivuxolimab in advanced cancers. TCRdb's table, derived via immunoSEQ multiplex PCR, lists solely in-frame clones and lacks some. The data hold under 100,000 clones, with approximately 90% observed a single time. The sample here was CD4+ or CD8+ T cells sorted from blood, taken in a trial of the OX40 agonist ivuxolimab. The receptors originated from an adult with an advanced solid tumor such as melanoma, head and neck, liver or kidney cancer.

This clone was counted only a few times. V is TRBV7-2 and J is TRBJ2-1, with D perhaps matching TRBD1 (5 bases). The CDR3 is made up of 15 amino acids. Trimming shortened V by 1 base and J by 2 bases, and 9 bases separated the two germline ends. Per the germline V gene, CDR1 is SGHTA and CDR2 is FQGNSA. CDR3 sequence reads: CASSLDQGAYNEQFF. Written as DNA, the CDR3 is TGTGCCAGCAGCTTAGACCAGGGTGCCTACAATGAGCAGTTCTTC.

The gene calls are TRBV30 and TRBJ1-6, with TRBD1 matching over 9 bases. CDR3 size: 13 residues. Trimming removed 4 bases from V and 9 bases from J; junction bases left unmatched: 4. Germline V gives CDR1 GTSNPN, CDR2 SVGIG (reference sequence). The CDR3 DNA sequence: TGTGCCTGGACAACAGGGGGCAGTTCACCCCTCCACTTT. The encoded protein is CAWTTGGSSPLHF. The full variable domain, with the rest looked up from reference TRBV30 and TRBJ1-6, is SQTIHQWPATLVQPVGSPLSLECTVEGTSNPNLYWYRQAAGRGLQLLFYSVGIGQISSEVPQNLSASRPQDRQFILSSKKLLLSDSGFYLCAWTTGGSSPLHFGNGTRLTVT.

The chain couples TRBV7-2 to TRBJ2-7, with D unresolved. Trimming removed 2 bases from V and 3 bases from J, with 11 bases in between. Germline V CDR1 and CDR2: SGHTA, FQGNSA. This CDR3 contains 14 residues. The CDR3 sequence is CASSLSHSGYEQYF. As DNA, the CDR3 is TGTGCCAGCAGCTTATCTCATTCGGGCTACGAGCAGTACTTC.

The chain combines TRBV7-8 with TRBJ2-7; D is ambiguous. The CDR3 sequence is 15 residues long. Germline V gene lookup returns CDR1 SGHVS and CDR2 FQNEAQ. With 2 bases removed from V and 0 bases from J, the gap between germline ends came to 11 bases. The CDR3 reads CASSLRTQPSYEQYF. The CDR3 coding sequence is TGTGCCAGCAGCTTACGTACGCAGCCCTCCTACGAGCAGTACTTC.

The CDR3 nucleotides are TGTGCCAGCAGTCGGGGACAGTCTCAAGAGACCCAGTACTTC. Translated, it gives CASSRGQSQETQYF. J is TRBJ2-5 and V is TRBV27; 7 bases fit TRBD1. This CDR3 is 14 amino acids long. Germline assignment: CDR1 MNHEY and CDR2 SMNVEV (reference sequence). V shed 5 bases, J shed 2 bases, and the junction held 5 bases outside the gene matches.

CDR3 residues: CASSLNQGNTEAFF. The CDR3 DNA is TGTGCCAGCAGCTTGAATCAAGGGAACACTGAAGCTTTCTTT. The V and J genes are TRBV7-9 and TRBJ1-1, with no clear D. This CDR3 comprises 14 residues. Trimming took off 3 bases at V and 1 base at J, with 9 bases between the two ends. Germline V gene data show CDR1 as SEHNR and CDR2 as FQNEAQ (reference sequence).

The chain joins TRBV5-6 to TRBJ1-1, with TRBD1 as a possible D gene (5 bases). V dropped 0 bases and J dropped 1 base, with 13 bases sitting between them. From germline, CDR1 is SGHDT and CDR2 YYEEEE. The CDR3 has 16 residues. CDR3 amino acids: CASSLVRVFGNTEAFF. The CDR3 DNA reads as TGTGCCAGCAGCTTGGTCAGGGTCTTTGGGAACACTGAAGCTTTCTTT.

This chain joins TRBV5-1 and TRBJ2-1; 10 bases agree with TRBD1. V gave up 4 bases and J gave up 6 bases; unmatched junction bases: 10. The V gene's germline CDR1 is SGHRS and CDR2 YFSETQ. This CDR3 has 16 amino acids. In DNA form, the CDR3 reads TGCGCCAGCAGCAAGACCGGGACAGGGGACTCCAATGAGCAGTTCTTC. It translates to CASSKTGTGDSNEQFF.

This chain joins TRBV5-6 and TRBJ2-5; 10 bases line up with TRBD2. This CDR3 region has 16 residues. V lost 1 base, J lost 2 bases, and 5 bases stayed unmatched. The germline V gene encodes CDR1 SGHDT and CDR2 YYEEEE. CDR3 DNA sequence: TGTGCCAGCAGCTTGAATTTAGCGGGAGGACAAGAGACCCAGTACTTC. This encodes CASSLNLAGGQETQYF.

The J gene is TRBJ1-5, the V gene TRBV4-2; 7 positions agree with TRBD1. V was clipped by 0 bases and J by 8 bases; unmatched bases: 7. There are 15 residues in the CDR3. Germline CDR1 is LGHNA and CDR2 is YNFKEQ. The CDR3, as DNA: TGTGCCAGCAGCCAAGAGGGGCAGGGGGAAGAGCCCCAGCATTTT. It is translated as CASSQEGQGEEPQHF.

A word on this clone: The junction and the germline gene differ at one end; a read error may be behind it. CDR3 bases: TGTGCTAGCAGCCCGGCTCTGTGGGACAATGAGCAGTTCTTC. Encoded protein: CASSPALWDNEQFF. V and J are TRBV7-7 and TRBJ2-1; D is unresolved. Germline CDR1 and CDR2: SSHAT and FNYEAQ (reference sequence). This CDR3 contains 14 residues. The whole variable domain, filled in from reference TRBV7-7 and TRBJ2-1, reads GAGVSQSPRYKVTKRGQDVTLRCDPISSHATLYWYQQALGQGPEFLTYFNYEAQPDKSGLPSDRFSAERPEGSISTLTIQRTEQRDSAMYRCASSPALWDNEQFFGPGTRLTVL.

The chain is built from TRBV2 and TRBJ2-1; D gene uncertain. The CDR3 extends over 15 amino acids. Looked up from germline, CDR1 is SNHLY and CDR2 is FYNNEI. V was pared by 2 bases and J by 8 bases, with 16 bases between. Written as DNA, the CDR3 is TGTGCCAGCAGTGAAAGGCTCCTCAAGCGCCATGAGCAGTTCTTC. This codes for CASSERLLKRHEQFF.

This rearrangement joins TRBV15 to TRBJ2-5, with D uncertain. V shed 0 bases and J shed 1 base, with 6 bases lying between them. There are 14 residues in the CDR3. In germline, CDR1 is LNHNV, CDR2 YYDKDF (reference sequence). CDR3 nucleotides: TGTGCCACCAGCAGAGATACGGCCCAAGAGACCCAGTACTTC. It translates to CATSRDTAQETQYF.

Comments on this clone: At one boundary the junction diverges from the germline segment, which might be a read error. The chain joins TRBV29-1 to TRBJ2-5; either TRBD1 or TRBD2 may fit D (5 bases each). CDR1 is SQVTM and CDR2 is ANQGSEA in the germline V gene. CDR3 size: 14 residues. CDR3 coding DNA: TGCAGCGCCGTGGGTCCGACGGGGCAAGAGGCCCAGTACTTC. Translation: CSAVGPTGQEAQYF.

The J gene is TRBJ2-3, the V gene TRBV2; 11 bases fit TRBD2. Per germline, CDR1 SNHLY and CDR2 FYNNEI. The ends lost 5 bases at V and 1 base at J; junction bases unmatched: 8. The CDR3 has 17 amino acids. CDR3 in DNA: TGTGCCAGCAGTTTTTCTAGACTAGCGGGACGCACAGATACGCAGTATTTT. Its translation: CASSFSRLAGRTDTQYF.